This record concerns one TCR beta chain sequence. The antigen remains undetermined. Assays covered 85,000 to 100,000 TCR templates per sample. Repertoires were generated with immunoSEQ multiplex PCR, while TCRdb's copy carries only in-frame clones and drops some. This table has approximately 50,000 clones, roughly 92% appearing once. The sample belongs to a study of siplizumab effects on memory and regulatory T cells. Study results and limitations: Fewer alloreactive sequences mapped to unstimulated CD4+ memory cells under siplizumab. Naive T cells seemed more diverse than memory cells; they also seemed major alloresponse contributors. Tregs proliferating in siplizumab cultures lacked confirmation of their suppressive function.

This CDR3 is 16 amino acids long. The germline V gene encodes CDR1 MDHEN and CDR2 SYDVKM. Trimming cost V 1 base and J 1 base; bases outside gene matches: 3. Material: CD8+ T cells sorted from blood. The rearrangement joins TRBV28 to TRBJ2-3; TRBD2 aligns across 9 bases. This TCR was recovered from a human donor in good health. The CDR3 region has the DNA TGTGCCAGCAGTTTATACGGCGGGAGGGGCACAGATACGCAGTATTTT. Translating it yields CASSLYGGRGTDTQYF.